This is a list of T cell receptor beta chains from one sample in a study of cytomegalovirus exposure and HLA in healthy donors. Profiling relied on immunoSEQ multiplex PCR, and the TCRdb table lists in-frame clones only, not all of them. Of 110,000 to 150,000 clones in the sample, about 86% were seen once. The source material was PBMCs. These receptor sequences come from a woman aged 18-35 years in good health and CMV-seropositive. Each CDR3 is given with its conserved first and last residue. A D gene is named only where the DNA matches it firmly. Size is stated for part of the rows, as once, few or many counts, or as a class when the clone is expanded.

D	V	size	J	CDR3
NA	TRBV6-1	NA	TRBJ2-4	CASSEWLGDIQYF
TRBD1	TRBV5-1	NA	TRBJ1-1	CASSTGQGRTEAFF
TRBD1	TRBV9	NA	TRBJ1-5	CASSVEGASNQPQHF
NA	TRBV28	NA	TRBJ1-1	CATYDRNTEAFF
NA	TRBV5-5	once	TRBJ1-1	CASSLGLSWAFF
NA	TRBV28	NA	TRBJ1-6	CASSSIRRGASNSPLHF
TRBD2	TRBV11-2	NA	TRBJ2-7	CASRKAGNYEQYF
TRBD1	TRBV29-1	NA	TRBJ1-2	CSVGQGNGYTF
TRBD2	TRBV2	NA	TRBJ2-3	CASSVAREADTQYF
NA	TRBV21-1	few	TRBJ2-1	CASSKLGRGSMGPNEQFF
NA	TRBV4-1	few	TRBJ2-1	CASSQVLQVEPHEQFF
TRBD1	TRBV6-1	NA	TRBJ1-2	CASSVSDRGYGYTF
TRBD1	TRBV28	NA	TRBJ1-6	CASRSTGTGGSPLHF
NA	TRBV7-3	NA	TRBJ2-1	CASSLGGAKEQFF
NA	TRBV18	NA	TRBJ2-2	CASSPRHGVDTGELFF
NA	TRBV6-5	NA	TRBJ2-2	CASSETGSTGELFF
TRBD1	TRBV5-1	NA	TRBJ2-1	CASSLGTDRGNEQFF
NA	TRBV5-1	NA	TRBJ2-3	CASSPMGHGSTDTQYF
NA	TRBV6-5	NA	TRBJ2-1	CASSYSATGHSEQFF
TRBD1	TRBV19	NA	TRBJ1-2	CASSITGGAVYGYTF
NA	TRBV27	NA	TRBJ1-2	CASSGQYYGYTF
NA	TRBV28	NA	TRBJ2-5	CASSFSGPLVETQYF
NA	TRBV9	NA	TRBJ2-7	CASSVDQGEQYF
NA	TRBV7-2	NA	TRBJ2-7	CASSLSRDSPYEQYF
NA	TRBV9	NA	TRBJ2-3	CASSVEGKGSITDTQYF
NA	TRBV19	NA	TRBJ1-3	CASSIPARVPDTIYF
NA	TRBV5-1	NA	TRBJ2-7	CASSLGQGGYEQYF
TRBD1	TRBV18	NA	TRBJ1-4	CASSPGQGNLSKEKLFF
TRBD1	TRBV6-1	few	TRBJ2-7	CASSATGQIEQYF
TRBD1	TRBV28	NA	TRBJ1-2	CASSPITGAIYGYTF
NA	TRBV30	NA	TRBJ2-5	CAWKFTLGAETQYF
TRBD1	TRBV6-5	NA	TRBJ1-1	CASRKPGQGKAFF
NA	TRBV27	NA	TRBJ2-7	CASSLSGATYEQYF
TRBD2	TRBV5-4	NA	TRBJ2-2	CASSRRLAGVTGELFF
NA	TRBV6-5	NA	TRBJ2-3	CASSSRDTQYF
NA	TRBV5-1	few	TRBJ1-3	CASKIGVSGNTIYF
TRBD1	TRBV11-2	NA	TRBJ2-2	CASSLGFNRGTGELFF
TRBD1	TRBV5-1	NA	TRBJ2-3	CASRERTGTSDTQYF
TRBD2	TRBV7-2	NA	TRBJ2-7	CASSSQKAPAGVLYEQYF
TRBD2	TRBV6-6	NA	TRBJ2-3	CASSSTYGGERDTQYF
TRBD1	TRBV2	NA	TRBJ1-1	CASISGDRGPGTEAFF
TRBD1	TRBV10-3	few	TRBJ1-6	CAISGTGGNRSPLHF
TRBD1	TRBV27	NA	TRBJ2-7	CASSLLHGTGAYEQYF
TRBD1	TRBV6-5	NA	TRBJ1-6	CASSSQGVLGSPLHF
TRBD1	TRBV9	few	TRBJ1-2	CASSPSRKSDRDQGYGYTF
NA	TRBV29-1	few	TRBJ1-4	CSVQGPLGKLFF
TRBD1	TRBV9	NA	TRBJ2-1	CASSVVPGGRVLGHNEQFF
TRBD1	TRBV7-6	NA	TRBJ1-1	CASSQNQGAAEAFF
TRBD2	TRBV10-3	NA	TRBJ2-5	CAISESSGSEAQYF
NA	TRBV29-1	NA	TRBJ1-1	CSVVAGNTEAFF
TRBD1	TRBV6-1	NA	TRBJ1-5	CASSPQTGKNQPQHF
NA	TRBV9	NA	TRBJ2-1	CASSVAPVYNNEQFF
TRBD1	TRBV4-2	NA	TRBJ2-5	CASSHQIGTAQETQYF
NA	TRBV19	NA	TRBJ1-1	CASSSQGGNTEAFF
TRBD2	TRBV27	once	TRBJ2-1	CASTSGNEQFF
TRBD1	TRBV10-1	NA	TRBJ1-2	CASTAGGGYGYTF
NA	TRBV7-8	once	TRBJ2-5	CASSLGLTGYQETQYF